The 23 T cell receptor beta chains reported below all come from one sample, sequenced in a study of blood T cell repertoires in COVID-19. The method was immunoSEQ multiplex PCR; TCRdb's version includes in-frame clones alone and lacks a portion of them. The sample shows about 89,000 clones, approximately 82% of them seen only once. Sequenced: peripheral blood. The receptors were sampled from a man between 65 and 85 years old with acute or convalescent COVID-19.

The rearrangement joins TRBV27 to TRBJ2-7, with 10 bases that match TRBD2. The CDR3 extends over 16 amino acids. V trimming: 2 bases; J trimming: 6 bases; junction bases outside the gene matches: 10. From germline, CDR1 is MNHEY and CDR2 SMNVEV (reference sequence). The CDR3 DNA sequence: TGTGCCAGCAGTTTAAGTCTAGCGGGGGCCCGAACCGAGCAGTACTTC. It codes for CASSLSLAGARTEQYF.

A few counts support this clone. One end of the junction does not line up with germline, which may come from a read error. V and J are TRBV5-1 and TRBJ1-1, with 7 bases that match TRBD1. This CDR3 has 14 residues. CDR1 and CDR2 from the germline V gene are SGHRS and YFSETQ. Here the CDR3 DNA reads TGCGCCAGCAGACCGACAGGGATGAACGCTGAAGCTTTCTTT. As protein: CASRPTGMNAEAFF.

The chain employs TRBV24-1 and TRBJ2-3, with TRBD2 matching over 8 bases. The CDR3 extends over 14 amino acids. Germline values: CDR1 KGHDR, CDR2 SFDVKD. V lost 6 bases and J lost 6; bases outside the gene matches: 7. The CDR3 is CATSPGSGVDTQYF. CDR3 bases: TGTGCCACCAGTCCGGGTAGCGGGGTGGATACGCAGTATTTT.

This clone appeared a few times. CDR3 nucleotides: TGTGCCAGCAGCATTAGTTCAATTCGTAAGCCCCAGCATTTT. Translation gives CASSISSIRKPQHF. The chain is built from TRBV6-5 and TRBJ1-5; unclear D gene. Looked up from germline, CDR1 is MNHEY and CDR2 is SVGAGI. Trimming removed 6 bases from V and 8 bases from J, with 17 bases in between. The CDR3 is 14 residues long.

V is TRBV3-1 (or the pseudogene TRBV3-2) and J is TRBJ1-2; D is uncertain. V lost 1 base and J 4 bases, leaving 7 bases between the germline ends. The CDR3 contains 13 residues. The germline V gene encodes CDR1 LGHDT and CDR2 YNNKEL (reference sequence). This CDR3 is CASSQVQSYGYTF. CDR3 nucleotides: TGTGCCAGCAGCCAAGTGCAGTCCTATGGCTACACCTTC.

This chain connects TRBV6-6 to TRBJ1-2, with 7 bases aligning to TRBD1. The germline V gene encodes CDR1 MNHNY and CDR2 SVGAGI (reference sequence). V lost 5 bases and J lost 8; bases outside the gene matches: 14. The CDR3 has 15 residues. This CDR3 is CASSPDRVKSDGYTF. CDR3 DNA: TGTGCCAGCAGTCCAGACAGGGTGAAATCAGACGGCTACACCTTC.

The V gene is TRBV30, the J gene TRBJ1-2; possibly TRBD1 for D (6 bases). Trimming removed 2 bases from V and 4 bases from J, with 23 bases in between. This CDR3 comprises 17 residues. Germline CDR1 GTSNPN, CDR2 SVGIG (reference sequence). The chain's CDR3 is CAWSLKPGGGGGYGYTF. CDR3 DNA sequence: TGTGCCTGGAGTCTAAAACCGGGAGGGGGAGGCGGCTATGGCTACACCTTC.

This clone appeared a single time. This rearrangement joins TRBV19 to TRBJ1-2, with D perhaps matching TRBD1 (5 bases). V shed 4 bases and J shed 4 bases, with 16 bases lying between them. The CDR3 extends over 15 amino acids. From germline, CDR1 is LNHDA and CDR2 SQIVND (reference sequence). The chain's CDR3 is CASSKEQGYIYGYTF. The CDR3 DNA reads TGTGCCAGTAGTAAGGAGCAGGGTTATATCTATGGCTACACCTTC. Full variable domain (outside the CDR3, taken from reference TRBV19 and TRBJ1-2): DGGITQSPKYLFRKEGQNVTLSCEQNLNHDAMYWYRQDPGQGLRLIYYSQIVNDFQKGDIAEGYSVSREKKESFPLTVTSAQKNPTAFYLCASSKEQGYIYGYTFGSGTRLTVV.

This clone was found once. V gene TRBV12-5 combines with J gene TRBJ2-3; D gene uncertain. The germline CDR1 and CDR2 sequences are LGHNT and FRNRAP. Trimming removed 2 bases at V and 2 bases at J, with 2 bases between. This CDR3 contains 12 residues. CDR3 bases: TGTGCTAGTGGTTTGCACACAGATACGCAGTATTTT. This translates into CASGLHTDTQYF.

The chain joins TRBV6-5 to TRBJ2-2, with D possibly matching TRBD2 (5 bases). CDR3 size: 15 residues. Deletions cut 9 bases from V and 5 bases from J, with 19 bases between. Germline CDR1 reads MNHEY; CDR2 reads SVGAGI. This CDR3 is CASSRAARRTGELFF. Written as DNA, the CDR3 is TGTGCCAGTTCCCGAGCGGCTAGACGGACCGGGGAGCTGTTTTTT.

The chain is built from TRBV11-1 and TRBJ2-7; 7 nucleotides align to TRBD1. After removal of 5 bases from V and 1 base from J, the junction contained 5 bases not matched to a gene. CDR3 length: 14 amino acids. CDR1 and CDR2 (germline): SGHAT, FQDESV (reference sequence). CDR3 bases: TGTGCCAGCAGCCAGAGACAGGGATCCTACGAGCAGTACTTC. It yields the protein CASSQRQGSYEQYF.

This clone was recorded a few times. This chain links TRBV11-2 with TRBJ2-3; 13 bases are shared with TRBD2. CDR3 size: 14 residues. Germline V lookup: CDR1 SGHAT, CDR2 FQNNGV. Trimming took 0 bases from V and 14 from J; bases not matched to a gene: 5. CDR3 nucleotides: TGTGCCAGCAGCTTAGATCCCGGGACTAGCGGGATGTATTTT. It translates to CASSLDPGTSGMYF.

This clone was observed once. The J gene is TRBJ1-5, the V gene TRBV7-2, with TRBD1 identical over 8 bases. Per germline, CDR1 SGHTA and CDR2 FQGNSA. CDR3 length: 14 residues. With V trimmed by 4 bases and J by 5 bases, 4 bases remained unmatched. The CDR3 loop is CASSSTGGHQPQHF. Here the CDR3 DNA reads TGTGCCAGCAGCTCTACAGGGGGGCATCAGCCCCAGCATTTT.

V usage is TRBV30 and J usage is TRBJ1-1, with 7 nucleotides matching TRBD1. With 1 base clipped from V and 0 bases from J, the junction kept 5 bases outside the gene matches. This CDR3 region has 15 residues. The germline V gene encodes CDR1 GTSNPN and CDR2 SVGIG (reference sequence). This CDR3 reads CAWSGRTGLNTEAFF. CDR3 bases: TGTGCCTGGAGTGGGCGGACAGGTCTGAACACTGAAGCTTTCTTT.

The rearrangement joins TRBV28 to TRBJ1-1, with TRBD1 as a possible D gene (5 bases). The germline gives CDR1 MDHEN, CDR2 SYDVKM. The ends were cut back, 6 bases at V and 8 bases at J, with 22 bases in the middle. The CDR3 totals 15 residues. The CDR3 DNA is TGTGCCAGCAGCTTCTCAGGGAAATCCCCCCTCGAAGCTTTCTTT. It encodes CASSFSGKSPLEAFF.

The CDR3 loop is CASSLPSGSSSTDTQYF. In DNA, the CDR3 is TGCGCCAGCAGCTTACCTAGCGGGAGTAGCTCCACAGATACGCAGTATTTT. This chain uses TRBV5-1 with TRBJ2-3; 10 bases align to TRBD2. The CDR3 has 17 residues. J was trimmed by 2 bases and V by 2 bases; bases with no gene match: 8. Germline V CDR1 and CDR2: SGHRS, YFSETQ. Full variable domain (missing parts from reference TRBV5-1 and TRBJ2-3): KAGVTQTPRYLIKTRGQQVTLSCSPISGHRSVSWYQQTPGQGLQFLFEYFSETQRNKGNFPGRFSGRQFSNSRSEMNVSTLELGDSALYLCASSLPSGSSSTDTQYFGPGTRLTVL.

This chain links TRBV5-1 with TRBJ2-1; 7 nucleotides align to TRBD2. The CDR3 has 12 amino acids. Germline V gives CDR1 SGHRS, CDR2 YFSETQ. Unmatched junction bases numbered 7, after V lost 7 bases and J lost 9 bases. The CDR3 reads CASGSVAGEQFF. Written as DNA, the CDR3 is TGCGCCAGCGGCTCGGTAGCGGGTGAGCAGTTCTTC.

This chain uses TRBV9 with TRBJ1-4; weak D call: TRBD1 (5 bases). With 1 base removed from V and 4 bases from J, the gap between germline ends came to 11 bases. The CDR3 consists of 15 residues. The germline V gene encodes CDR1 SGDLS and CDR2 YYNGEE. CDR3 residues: CASSVLDTDNEKLFF. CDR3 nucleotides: TGTGCCAGCAGCGTATTGGACACTGATAATGAAAAACTGTTTTTT.

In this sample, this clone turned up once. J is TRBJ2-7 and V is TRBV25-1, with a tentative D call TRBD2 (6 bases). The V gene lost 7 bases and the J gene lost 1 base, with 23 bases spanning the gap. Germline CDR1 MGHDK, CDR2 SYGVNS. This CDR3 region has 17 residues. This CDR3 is CASTPSWGLKNSYEQYF. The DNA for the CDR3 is TGTGCCAGCACCCCATCTTGGGGACTGAAAAATTCCTACGAGCAGTACTTC.

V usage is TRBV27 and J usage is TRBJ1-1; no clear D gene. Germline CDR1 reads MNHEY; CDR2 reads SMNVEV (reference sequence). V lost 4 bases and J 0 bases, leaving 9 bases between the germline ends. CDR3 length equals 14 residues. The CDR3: CASSSQVVNTEAFF. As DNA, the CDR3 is TGTGCCAGCAGTTCCCAGGTGGTGAACACTGAAGCTTTCTTT.

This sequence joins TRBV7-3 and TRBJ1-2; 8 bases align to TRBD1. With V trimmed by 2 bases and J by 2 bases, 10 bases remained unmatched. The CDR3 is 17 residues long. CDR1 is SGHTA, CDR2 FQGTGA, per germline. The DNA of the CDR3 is TGTGCCAGCAGCTTAGGGTTGGGGACAGGAACGAACTATGGCTACACCTTC. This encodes CASSLGLGTGTNYGYTF.

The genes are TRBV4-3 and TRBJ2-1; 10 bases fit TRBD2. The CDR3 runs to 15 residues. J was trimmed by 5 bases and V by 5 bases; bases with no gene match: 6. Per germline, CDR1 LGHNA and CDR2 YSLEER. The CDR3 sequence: CASSDGTSVHNEQFF. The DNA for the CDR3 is TGCGCCAGCAGCGACGGGACTAGCGTACACAATGAGCAGTTCTTC.

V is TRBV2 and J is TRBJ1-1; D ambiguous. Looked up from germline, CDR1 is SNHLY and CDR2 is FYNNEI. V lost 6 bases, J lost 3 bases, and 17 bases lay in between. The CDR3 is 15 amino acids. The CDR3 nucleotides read TGTGCCAGCAGCGTTGGCGGGAGGTCATACACTGAAGCTTTCTTT. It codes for CASSVGGRSYTEAFF.